The TCR beta chain under discussion was sequenced for a study of T cells in Graves' hyperthyroidism and ophthalmopathy. The investigators amplified TCR beta CDR3 regions from RNA transcripts. The HTBI primer set served for first-round RT-PCR of the TCR CDR3. One entry per CDR3 protein, called by TCRdb with MiXCR from the multiplex PCR reads. This table has under 350,000 distinct CDR3 sequences, roughly 15% appearing once. This CDR3 comprises 14 residues. Germline V lookup: CDR1 LNHDA, CDR2 SQIVND (reference sequence). Trimming removed 6 bases at V and 3 bases at J, with 14 bases between. This clonotype was recorded many times.

The sequencing sample was made of blood. V gene TRBV19 combines with J gene TRBJ1-2; D uncertain. This TCR was recovered from a woman between 40 and 55 years old with Graves' ophthalmopathy. This CDR3 is CASSIREVDYGYTF. CDR3 DNA: TGTGCCAGTAGCATTAGGGAAGTAGACTATGGCTACACCTTC.